This is a list of T cell receptor beta chains from one sample in a study of response to subunit inactivated influenza vaccine. A single record per CDR3 protein comes from TCRdb applying MiXCR to the RT-PCR reads. The repertoire holds more than 450,000 distinct CDR3 sequences, 11% seen once, with about 10% in the top ten. The sample was also reused in another study, on T cells expressing NK-cell markers.

Sequencing used PBMCs from blood, obtained on the day of vaccination. These receptor sequences come from a man in his fifties who received an inactivated influenza vaccine. The CDR3 runs from the conserved cysteine through the conserved F or W. The order of the fields is J gene, clone size, D gene, V gene, CDR3 DNA, CDR3 protein. The D gene is left open where the match is weak. The size entry is marked missing in some rows and otherwise reads once, few, many or a size class.

>TRBJ1-2|NA|NA|TRBV27
TGTGCCAGCAGTTATACAGGGTACTATGGCTACACCTTC
CASSYTGYYGYTF
>TRBJ2-7|few|TRBD1|TRBV28
TGTGCCAGCAGTTTATGGGTTTTTGGGAACAGGGGCTCCTACGAGCAGTACTTC
CASSLWVFGNRGSYEQYF
>TRBJ1-4|NA|NA|TRBV7-2
TGTGCCAGCAGCTATGGAAGTTCAACTAATGAAAAACTGTTTTTT
CASSYGSSTNEKLFF
>TRBJ2-7|NA|TRBD1|TRBV9
TGTGCCAGCAGCGTTGGACAGGGGGCTCGGTACGAGCAGTACTTC
CASSVGQGARYEQYF
>TRBJ2-1|few|TRBD2|TRBV5-6
TGTGCCAGCAGCGCTCCGGGACTAGCGGGTACCAATGAGCAGTTCTTC
CASSAPGLAGTNEQFF
>TRBJ1-3|NA|NA|TRBV11-2
TGTGCCAGCAGCTCAGTCCAAGGCTCTGGAAACACCATATATTTT
CASSSVQGSGNTIYF
>TRBJ2-1|NA|TRBD2|TRBV20-1
TGCAGTGCTAGAATTCAACGAGGACTAGCGGGACCCTACAATGAGCAGTTCTTC
CSARIQRGLAGPYNEQFF
>TRBJ2-7|NA|NA|TRBV6-5
TGTGCCAGCAGTAACCCCTCAAGCCACGAGCAGTACTTC
CASSNPSSHEQYF
>TRBJ2-1|NA|NA|TRBV7-3
TGTGCCGGCAGCTTAACGGGGGCAGGAGGGTCCTACAATGAGCAGTTCTTC
CAGSLTGAGGSYNEQFF
>TRBJ1-5|NA|NA|TRBV5-1
TGCGCCAGCAGCTTGTCCGGCCAGGATCAGCCCCAGCATTTT
CASSLSGQDQPQHF
>TRBJ1-2|NA|TRBD1|TRBV29-1
TGCAGCGTTGAGGGGACAGGGATAGACCTTAACTATGGCTACACCTTC
CSVEGTGIDLNYGYTF
>TRBJ1-1|few|NA|TRBV6-2/TRBV6-3
TGTGCCAGCAGTTACTCGAAGGAGGGACACACTGAAGCTTTCTTT
CASSYSKEGHTEAFF
>TRBJ2-3|NA|TRBD1|TRBV29-1
TGCAGCGGTCGAAACAGGGGGAACACAGATACGCAGTATTTT
CSGRNRGNTDTQYF
>TRBJ2-2|few|TRBD2|TRBV11-1
TGTGCCAGCAGCTCTCTTAGCGGGCGACCCACCGCGAACACCGGGGAGCTGTTTTTT
CASSSLSGRPTANTGELFF
>TRBJ1-2|few|NA|TRBV12-3/TRBV12-4
TGTGCCAGCAGTTTCCCGGGATCCAAGTACACCTTC
CASSFPGSKYTF
>TRBJ1-2|NA|NA|TRBV4-3
TGCGCCAGCAGCCAAGAAAATCGTATAGCGCGGTATGGCTACACCTTC
CASSQENRIARYGYTF
>TRBJ2-2|NA|TRBD1|TRBV7-8
TGTGCCAGCAGCTCTTACGACAGGGCCCCCGGGGAGCTGTTTTTT
CASSSYDRAPGELFF
>TRBJ2-7|many|TRBD2|TRBV5-1
TGCGCCAGCAGCTTGGAACCGGGACTAAGTTACGAGCAGTACTTC
CASSLEPGLSYEQYF
>TRBJ2-5|NA|NA|TRBV2
TGTGCCAGCAGCCGAGTGACGGGAATGGGAGAGACCCAGTACTTC
CASSRVTGMGETQYF
>TRBJ2-1|NA|TRBD1|TRBV6-2/TRBV6-3
TGTGCCAGCGGGGTTGGGACAGGTTCCAATGAGCAGTTCTTC
CASGVGTGSNEQFF
>TRBJ2-7|NA|NA|TRBV11-2
TGTGCCAGCAGCCAACGGGCGGGACTGACCACCTACGAGCAGTACTTC
CASSQRAGLTTYEQYF
>TRBJ2-1|NA|NA|TRBV6-2/TRBV6-3
TGTGCCAGCAGCCCGAAAGGGGGGGTTTCAGTGCAGTTCTTC
CASSPKGGVSVQFF
>TRBJ2-4|NA|NA|TRBV7-8
TGTGCCAGCAGCTTATCGTCTACGGCTTTCCCGCTAGCCAAAAACATTCAGTACTTC
CASSLSSTAFPLAKNIQYF
>TRBJ1-4|NA|NA|TRBV7-9
TGTGCCAGCAGCAAATTACAGGGTGCTAATGAAAAACTGTTTTTT
CASSKLQGANEKLFF
>TRBJ2-2|few|NA|TRBV5-1
TGCGCCAGCAGCGTGGCTTGGGGGCCCACCGGGGAGCTGTTTTTT
CASSVAWGPTGELFF
>TRBJ1-1|NA|NA|TRBV6-2/TRBV6-3
TGTGCCAGCAGTTCAGTTCCCTTGGGAGCTTTCTTT
CASSSVPLGAFF
>TRBJ1-1|few|NA|TRBV28
TGTGCCAGCAGTTTAAGTCTGAGGGGAGACACTGAAGCTTTCTTT
CASSLSLRGDTEAFF
>TRBJ2-2|few|TRBD1|TRBV7-9
TGTGCCAGCAGCTCCTACAGGGGGCAAGGCGGGGAGCTGTTTTTT
CASSSYRGQGGELFF
>TRBJ2-3|few|TRBD2|TRBV25-1
TGTGCCAGCAGGCCAGCGGGGGGGATCACAGATACGCAGTATTTT
CASRPAGGITDTQYF
>TRBJ2-7|few|NA|TRBV6-1
TGTGCCAGCAAAGCCCGGGACCTCTCCCTCGAGCAGTACTTC
CASKARDLSLEQYF
>TRBJ2-1|NA|NA|TRBV29-1
TGCAGCGTTGTCCCCTACAACAATGAGCAGTTCTTC
CSVVPYNNEQFF
>TRBJ2-3|many|NA|TRBV12-3/TRBV12-4
TGTGCCAGCAGCCCGAACAGGCCGCACACAGATACGCAGTATTTT
CASSPNRPHTDTQYF
>TRBJ2-4|few|NA|TRBV7-2
TGTGCCAGCAGCTCCCAGGGGACAAACATTCAGTACTTC
CASSSQGTNIQYF
>TRBJ2-5|few|NA|TRBV3-1
TGTGCCAGCAGCCAAGGTGGAGTAGCTGGGGAGACCCAGTACTTC
CASSQGGVAGETQYF
>TRBJ2-3|many|TRBD2|TRBV29-1
TGCAGCGTGGGGACTAGCGGGACGAGCACAGATACGCAGTATTTT
CSVGTSGTSTDTQYF
>TRBJ1-2|few|TRBD1|TRBV6-2/TRBV6-3
TGTGCCAGCAGTTACTCTTGGACAGGAGTGGACTATGGCTACACCTTC
CASSYSWTGVDYGYTF
>TRBJ2-1|NA|TRBD2|TRBV7-9
TGTGCCAGCAGCCGTGGGGGGACTAGCGGTAATGAGCAGTTCTTC
CASSRGGTSGNEQFF
>TRBJ2-5|few|NA|TRBV5-6
TGTGCCAGCAGCCAGATTCCGGGTCCCACGGGGACCCAGTACTTC
CASSQIPGPTGTQYF
>TRBJ1-5|many|NA|TRBV7-9
TGTGCCAGCAGCTTAGACCAGGGAGGCAATCAGCCCCAGCATTTT
CASSLDQGGNQPQHF
>TRBJ2-2|NA|NA|TRBV18
TGTGCCAGCTCTCGAAACACCGGGACTTCGAACACCGGGGAGCTGTTTTTT
CASSRNTGTSNTGELFF
>TRBJ1-1|NA|NA|TRBV6-5
TGTGCCAGCAGGGGCGGGAACACTGAAGCTTTCTTT
CASRGGNTEAFF
>TRBJ2-7|NA|NA|TRBV20-1
TGCAGTGCTAGTAGTACCTACGAGCAGTACTTC
CSASSTYEQYF
>TRBJ2-1|few|TRBD1|TRBV7-2
TGTGCCAGCATCCTCCCGGGACAGGGCCCTATAGAGCAGTTCTTC
CASILPGQGPIEQFF
>TRBJ2-7|few|NA|TRBV7-9
TGTGCCAGCAGCCTACTATCCACCTACGAGCAGTACTTC
CASSLLSTYEQYF
>TRBJ1-6|few|NA|TRBV20-1
TGCAGTGCTAGAGATCCAGGGTCTAATTCACCCCTCCACTTT
CSARDPGSNSPLHF
>TRBJ2-3|NA|NA|TRBV20-1
TGCAGCCGGCACGGGGAACTCCAGCGGGATACGCAGTATTTT
CSRHGELQRDTQYF
>TRBJ2-2|few|NA|TRBV10-3
TGTGCCATCACCTCGACAGGGAACACCGGGGAGCTGTTTTTT
CAITSTGNTGELFF
>TRBJ2-7|few|NA|TRBV20-1
TGCAGTGCTATCGACTGGGGCAGCGAGCAGTACTTC
CSAIDWGSEQYF
>TRBJ2-7|few|NA|TRBV2
TGTGCCAGCAGTCACCGTTCGTTTGGACGGAACTACGAGCAGTACTTC
CASSHRSFGRNYEQYF
>TRBJ2-3|few|TRBD1|TRBV11-2
TGTGCCAGCAGCTTCCAAAGCCCCGGACAGGGGGCAACAGATACGCAGTATTTT
CASSFQSPGQGATDTQYF
>TRBJ2-5|NA|NA|TRBV24-1
TGTGCCACCAGTGAAGTGACAGGGAGGAGTGAGACCCAGTACTTC
CATSEVTGRSETQYF
>TRBJ1-1|many|NA|TRBV2
TGTGCCAGCAAAGGGACTTCCATGAACACTGAAGCTTTCTTT
CASKGTSMNTEAFF
>TRBJ2-1|few|NA|TRBV2
TGTGCCAGCAGTGAAAGACACCTTAGCTCCTACAATGAGCAGTTCTTC
CASSERHLSSYNEQFF